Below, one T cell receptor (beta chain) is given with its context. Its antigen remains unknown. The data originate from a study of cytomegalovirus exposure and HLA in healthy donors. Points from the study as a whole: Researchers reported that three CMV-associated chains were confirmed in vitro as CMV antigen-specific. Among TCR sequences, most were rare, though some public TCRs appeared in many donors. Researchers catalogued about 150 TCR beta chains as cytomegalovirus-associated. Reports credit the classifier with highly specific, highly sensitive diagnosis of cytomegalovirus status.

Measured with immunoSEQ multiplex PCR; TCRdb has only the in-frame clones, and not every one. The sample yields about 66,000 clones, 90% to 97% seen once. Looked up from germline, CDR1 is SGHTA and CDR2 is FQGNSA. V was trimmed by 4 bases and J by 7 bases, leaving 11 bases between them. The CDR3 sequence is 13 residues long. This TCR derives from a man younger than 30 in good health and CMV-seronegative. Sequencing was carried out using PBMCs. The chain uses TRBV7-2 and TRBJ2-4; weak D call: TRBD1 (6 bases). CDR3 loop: CASSSGQSNIQYF. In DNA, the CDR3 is TGTGCCAGCAGCTCGGGACAAAGTAACATTCAGTACTTC.